One and the same sample provided the 3 T cell receptor beta chains below, sequenced in a study of blood T cells in healthy people across ages. Primers used in a second PCR of roughly 6 to 12 cycles were a sample-barcoded 5' primer and a J-beta primer mix. TCRdb re-analysed the 5' RACE reads in MiXCR, keeping a single row per CDR3 protein. The data show 1.8 million or so distinct CDR3 sequences, roughly 43% seen once. Sequencing input: blood. The receptors were gathered from a human donor in good health.

The count of this clonotype is one. The chain recombines TRBV29-1 with TRBJ2-7; 7 nucleotides align to TRBD2. The DNA end is more similar to TRBJ2-5, so the J call may be wrong. CDR1 and CDR2 from the germline V gene are SQVTM and ANQGSEA. The CDR3 extends over 15 amino acids. The CDR3 loop reads CSVEDPGLEWVTQYF. The CDR3 DNA reads TGCAGCGTTGAAGACCCCGGACTAGAGTGGGTGACCCAGTACTTC.

This clonotype appeared a single time. V gene TRBV30 combines with J gene TRBJ2-1; 7 bases align to TRBD1. CDR3 size: 15 residues. Germline-derived CDR1 and CDR2 are GTSNPN and SVGIG (reference sequence). The V gene end was trimmed by 4 bases and the J gene end by 4 bases; junction bases not matched to a gene: 10. CDR3 in amino acids: CAWTRWGQMYNEQFF. The CDR3 region has the DNA TGTGCCTGGACGCGCTGGGGACAGATGTACAATGAGCAGTTCTTC.

This chain uses TRBV24-1 with TRBJ1-2; D might be TRBD1 (5 bases). The CDR3 is made up of 13 amino acids. Germline V gene data show CDR1 as KGHDR and CDR2 as SFDVKD. The V and J ends lost 6 bases and 7 bases respectively, with 14 bases between them. CDR3 nucleotides: TGTGCCACCAGTCCCAGAGGGGTCCCTGGCTACACCTTC. It encodes CATSPRGVPGYTF.